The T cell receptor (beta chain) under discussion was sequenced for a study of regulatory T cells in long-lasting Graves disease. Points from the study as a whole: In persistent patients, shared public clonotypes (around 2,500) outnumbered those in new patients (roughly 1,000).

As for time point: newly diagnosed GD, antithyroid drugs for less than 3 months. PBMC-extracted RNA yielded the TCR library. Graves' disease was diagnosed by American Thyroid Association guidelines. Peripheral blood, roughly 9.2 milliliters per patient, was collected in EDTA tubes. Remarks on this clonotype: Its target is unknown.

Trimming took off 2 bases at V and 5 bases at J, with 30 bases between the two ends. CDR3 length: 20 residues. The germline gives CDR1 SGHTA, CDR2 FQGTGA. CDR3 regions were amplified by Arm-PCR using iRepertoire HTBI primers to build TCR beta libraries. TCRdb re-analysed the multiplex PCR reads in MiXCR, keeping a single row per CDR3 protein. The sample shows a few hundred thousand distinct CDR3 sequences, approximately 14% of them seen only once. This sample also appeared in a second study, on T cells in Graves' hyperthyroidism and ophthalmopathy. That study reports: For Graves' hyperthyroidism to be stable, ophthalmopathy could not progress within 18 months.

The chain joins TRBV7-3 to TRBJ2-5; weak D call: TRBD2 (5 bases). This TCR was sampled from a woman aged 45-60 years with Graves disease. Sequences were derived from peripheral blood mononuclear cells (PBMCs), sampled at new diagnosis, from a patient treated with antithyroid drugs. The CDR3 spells CASSLYSYGPGEGTAETQYF. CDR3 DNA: TGTGCCAGCAGCTTATATTCATACGGCCCCGGTGAGGGTACGGCTGAGACCCAGTACTTC.